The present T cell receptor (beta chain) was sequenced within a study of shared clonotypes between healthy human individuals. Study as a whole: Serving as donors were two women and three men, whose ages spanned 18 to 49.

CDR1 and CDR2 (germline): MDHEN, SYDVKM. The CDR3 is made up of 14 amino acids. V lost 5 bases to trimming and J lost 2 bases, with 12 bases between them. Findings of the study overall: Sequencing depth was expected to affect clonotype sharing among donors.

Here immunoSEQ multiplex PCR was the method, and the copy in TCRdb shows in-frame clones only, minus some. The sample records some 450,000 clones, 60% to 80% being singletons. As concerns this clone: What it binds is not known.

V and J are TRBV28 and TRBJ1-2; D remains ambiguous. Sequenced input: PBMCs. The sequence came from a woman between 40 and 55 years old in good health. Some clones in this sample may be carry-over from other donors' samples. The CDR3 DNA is TGTGCCAGCAGTATCAACACAGTAAACTATGGCTACACCTTC. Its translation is CASSINTVNYGYTF.